These 27 T cell receptor beta chains were sequenced from one sample in a study of cytotoxic CD8 clonotypes in ibrutinib-treated CLL. The table came from immunoSEQ multiplex PCR; TCRdb's copy has only in-frame clones and leaves some out. The sample consists of 150,000 to 200,000 clones, about 80% of them appearing once. The material sequenced was PBMCs, taken after 12 months of ibrutinib treatment. The receptor set was obtained from a human donor with chronic lymphocytic leukemia.

V is TRBV28 and J is TRBJ2-4; weak D call: TRBD1 (6 bases). CDR1 is MDHEN and CDR2 is SYDVKM in the germline V gene. Deletions cut 5 bases from V and 7 bases from J, with 9 bases between. The CDR3 has 12 residues. The CDR3 spells CASSGGANIQYF. DNA of the CDR3: TGTGCCAGCAGTGGGGGCGCGAACATTCAGTACTTC.

This clone was seen a few times. V gene TRBV7-6 combines with J gene TRBJ2-7; D remains ambiguous. Germline loops: CDR1 SGHVS, CDR2 FNYEAQ. The V end lost 4 bases, the J end lost 2 bases, and 9 bases lay between the germline ends. The CDR3 is 13 residues long. Here the CDR3 reads CASSYDTTYEQYF. CDR3 nucleotide sequence: TGTGCCAGCAGCTACGACACGACCTACGAGCAGTACTTC.

The chain uses TRBV5-4 and TRBJ2-5; a weak D match, TRBD2 (6 bases). The CDR3 length is 16 residues. V lost 5 bases, J lost 0 bases, and 17 bases lay in between. Germline V lookup: CDR1 SGHNT, CDR2 YYREEE (reference sequence). Here the CDR3 reads CASSRGSAGNQETQYF. As DNA, the CDR3 is TGTGCCAGCAGTCGAGGGTCGGCGGGGAACCAAGAGACCCAGTACTTC.

This clone was observed once. The rearrangement uses TRBV7-3 and TRBJ1-3; TRBD1 is a possible D gene (5 bases). V gave up 5 bases and J gave up 1 base, with 12 bases separating them. In germline, CDR1 is SGHTA, CDR2 FQGTGA. The CDR3 length is 15 residues. The chain's CDR3 is CASSPAGESGNTIYF. The CDR3 DNA sequence: TGTGCCAGCAGCCCGGCGGGGGAGTCTGGAAACACCATATATTTT.

This rearrangement joins TRBV7-2 to TRBJ2-6; 7 bases match TRBD2. Germline loops: CDR1 SGHTA, CDR2 FQGNSA. The V and J ends lost 5 bases and 0 bases, in that order; junction bases with no gene match: 7. The CDR3 contains 17 residues. In DNA form, the CDR3 reads TGTGCCAGCAGCCCTGGGAGGGGCCTCTCTGGGGCCAACGTCCTGACTTTC. It yields the protein CASSPGRGLSGANVLTF.

The chain uses TRBV13 and TRBJ1-3, with 7 nucleotides matching TRBD1. V dropped 7 bases and J dropped 2; count of bases not matched to a gene: 5. Germline V gene sequence: CDR1 PRHDT, CDR2 FYEKMQ (reference sequence). CDR3 size: 14 residues. The CDR3 DNA follows: TGTGCCAGCACCGATAGGGGGCCTGGAAACACCATATATTTT. Protein: CASTDRGPGNTIYF.

The chain carries TRBV28 and TRBJ1-5; 7 nucleotides align to TRBD1. V dropped 6 bases and J dropped 5; count of bases not matched to a gene: 10. This CDR3 has 15 amino acids. Germline V gene sequence: CDR1 MDHEN, CDR2 SYDVKM. The CDR3 region is CASSPARGHYQPQHF. The CDR3 DNA sequence: TGTGCCAGCAGCCCCGCGAGGGGGCACTATCAGCCCCAGCATTTT.

Only a few counts were recorded for this clone. V usage is TRBV28 and J usage is TRBJ1-3, with D possibly TRBD1 on 6 matching bases. The V and J ends lost 2 bases and 0 bases respectively, with 11 bases between them. The CDR3 totals 16 residues. Germline assignment: CDR1 MDHEN and CDR2 SYDVKM. The CDR3 DNA sequence: TGTGCCAGCAGTTTAGGACAGCCACTCTCTGGAAACACCATATATTTT. The encoded protein is CASSLGQPLSGNTIYF. Drawing the rest from reference TRBV28 and TRBJ1-3, the complete variable domain is DVKVTQSSRYLVKRTGEKVFLECVQDMDHENMFWYRQDPGLGLRLIYFSYDVKMKEKGDIPEGYSVSREKKERFSLILESASTNQTSMYLCASSLGQPLSGNTIYFGEGSWLTVV.

This chain joins TRBV6-6 and TRBJ1-5; tentatively, D is TRBD1 (6 bases). V shed 2 bases and J shed 4 bases, with 15 bases lying between them. Germline V gene sequence: CDR1 MNHNY, CDR2 SVGAGI (reference sequence). This CDR3 is 16 amino acids long. CDR3 region: CASSYRPGALNQPQHF. The CDR3 DNA sequence: TGTGCCAGCAGTTACCGGCCGGGGGCCCTTAATCAGCCCCAGCATTTT.

The chain joins TRBV5-1 to TRBJ1-4; D remains unclear. Trimming stripped 0 bases from V and 5 bases from J, with 14 bases between. CDR3 size: 16 residues. The germline V gene encodes CDR1 SGHRS and CDR2 YFSETQ. The CDR3 region is CASSLALGTPNEKLFF. The CDR3 bases are TGCGCCAGCAGCTTGGCCCTAGGAACCCCGAATGAAAAACTGTTTTTT. Together with reference TRBV5-1 and TRBJ1-4, the CDR3 gives the full variable domain: KAGVTQTPRYLIKTRGQQVTLSCSPISGHRSVSWYQQTPGQGLQFLFEYFSETQRNKGNFPGRFSGRQFSNSRSEMNVSTLELGDSALYLCASSLALGTPNEKLFFGSGTQLSVL.

The rearrangement joins TRBV7-2 to TRBJ2-5; D possibly corresponds to TRBD1 (6 bases). Germline loops: CDR1 SGHTA, CDR2 FQGNSA. The CDR3 length is 14 residues. V lost 7 bases and J lost 5, with 17 bases in between. The CDR3 nucleotides are TGTGCCAGCACCCCCCTGGGGGCGTACGAGACCCAGTACTTC. Its translation is CASTPLGAYETQYF.

The V call is TRBV28, the J call TRBJ2-7; TRBD1 is a possible D gene (8 bases). The V gene's germline CDR1 is MDHEN and CDR2 SYDVKM. Between the trimmed V and J ends, which lost 7 bases and 4 bases, there was a span of 23 bases. The CDR3 consists of 16 residues. For the CDR3, the DNA is TGTGCCAGCATCCCACCTGGACAGGGACTAAAATACGAGCAGTACTTC. The encoded protein is CASIPPGQGLKYEQYF. Filled out from reference TRBV28 and TRBJ2-7, the complete variable domain reads DVKVTQSSRYLVKRTGEKVFLECVQDMDHENMFWYRQDPGLGLRLIYFSYDVKMKEKGDIPEGYSVSREKKERFSLILESASTNQTSMYLCASIPPGQGLKYEQYFGPGTRLTVT.

The chain couples TRBV28 to TRBJ1-2; D gene uncertain. V was pared by 2 bases and J by 7 bases, with 8 bases between. The CDR3 runs to 12 residues. Germline V gives CDR1 MDHEN, CDR2 SYDVKM. CDR3 amino acids: CASSLRAVGYTF. DNA for the CDR3: TGTGCCAGCAGTTTAAGGGCTGTTGGCTACACCTTC.

This clone was observed a handful of times. The chain links TRBV4-2 to TRBJ1-2; 7 bases line up with TRBD1. CDR3 length equals 14 residues. Looked up from germline, CDR1 is LGHNA and CDR2 is YNFKEQ. Trimming took 3 bases from V and 8 from J; bases not matched to a gene: 9. Here the CDR3 DNA reads TGTGCCAGCAGCCAGGGCAACAGGGGCCGGGGCTACACCTTC. This codes for CASSQGNRGRGYTF.

The chain employs TRBV4-1 and TRBJ2-5; D is uncertain. V dropped 0 bases and J dropped 2 bases, with 10 bases sitting between them. Germline loops: CDR1 MGHRA, CDR2 YSYEKL. CDR3 length: 15 amino acids. The CDR3 DNA sequence: TGCGCCAGCAGCCAAGATATGGGGTGGCAAGAGACCCAGTACTTC. Its protein product is CASSQDMGWQETQYF.

The rearrangement uses TRBV27 and TRBJ2-4; 8 positions match TRBD1. V lost 6 bases and J lost 6; bases outside the gene matches: 4. The germline gives CDR1 MNHEY, CDR2 SMNVEV (reference sequence). CDR3 length equals 13 residues. The CDR3 DNA is TGTGCCAGCAGATCCGGGACAGGAAACATTCAGTACTTC. This codes for CASRSGTGNIQYF.

This chain uses TRBV7-2 with TRBJ2-3; D is unclear. Per the germline V gene, CDR1 is SGHTA and CDR2 is FQGNSA. This CDR3 is built from 13 residues. V gave up 1 base and J gave up 5 bases, with 7 bases separating them. This CDR3 reads CASSLVLRDTQYF. CDR3 in DNA: TGTGCCAGCAGCTTAGTCCTCAGAGATACGCAGTATTTT.

The chain combines TRBV18 with TRBJ1-4; TRBD1 agrees at 8 bases. From germline, CDR1 is KGHSH and CDR2 LQKENI. The CDR3 has 15 residues. V was clipped by 0 bases and J by 7 bases; unmatched bases: 4. The DNA of the CDR3 is TGTGCCAGCTCACCACCGGCAGGGGGCTTTGAAAAACTGTTTTTT. This encodes CASSPPAGGFEKLFF. Variable domain in full (rest from reference TRBV18 and TRBJ1-4): NAGVMQNPRHLVRRRGQEARLRCSPMKGHSHVYWYRQLPEEGLKFMVYLQKENIIDESGMPKERFSAEFPKEGPSILRIQQVVRGDSAAYFCASSPPAGGFEKLFFGSGTQLSVL.

V is TRBV7-9 and J is TRBJ1-4, with D possibly being TRBD1 (5 bases). The CDR3 spans 16 residues. Germline V gene lookup returns CDR1 SEHNR and CDR2 FQNEAQ (reference sequence). Trimming left V 2 bases short and J 12 bases short, with 22 bases between. The CDR3 loop is CASSLSGDSKGNELFF. Here the CDR3 DNA reads TGTGCCAGCAGCTTAAGCGGCGACAGCAAGGGAAATGAACTGTTTTTT.

The CDR3 region is CASSSSGWLWGYTF. In DNA, the CDR3 is TGTGCCAGCAGTTCTTCAGGGTGGCTTTGGGGCTACACCTTC. The rearrangement links TRBV28 to TRBJ1-2; TRBD1 is a possible D gene (5 bases). This CDR3 is built from 14 residues. Germline CDR1 and CDR2: MDHEN and SYDVKM. Trimming cost V 4 bases and J 8 bases, with 17 bases left between them.

In this sample, this clone turned up once. DNA for the CDR3: TGTGCCAGCAGTGCCGGGGGACAGGCCTATGGCTACACCTTC. Translated, it gives CASSAGGQAYGYTF. J is TRBJ1-2 and V is TRBV28; 8 nucleotides line up with TRBD1. CDR1 is MDHEN and CDR2 is SYDVKM in the germline V gene. The CDR3 loop spans 14 amino acids. The trim removed 5 bases at V and 4 bases at J, leaving 6 bases unmatched.

This chain connects TRBV28 to TRBJ1-1; perhaps TRBD1 as D (5 bases). The CDR3 consists of 12 residues. V lost 7 bases, J lost 3 bases, and 9 bases lay in between. CDR1 and CDR2 from the germline V gene are MDHEN and SYDVKM. The CDR3 protein is CASTGRHTEAFF. In DNA, the CDR3 is TGTGCCAGCACAGGGCGGCACACTGAAGCTTTCTTT.

The chain links TRBV6-6 to TRBJ1-5; TRBD1 is a possible D gene (5 bases). The CDR3 totals 13 residues. V dropped 5 bases and J dropped 3 bases, with 8 bases sitting between them. Germline-derived CDR1 and CDR2 are MNHNY and SVGAGI (reference sequence). CDR3 sequence (DNA): TGTGCCAGCAGTGCAGGGATCAATCAGCCCCAGCATTTT. Translation: CASSAGINQPQHF.

The chain has TRBV28 and TRBJ1-6, with 11 bases lining up with TRBD1. V trimming: 5 bases; J trimming: 6 bases; junction bases outside the gene matches: 6. CDR3 length: 16 residues. The V gene's germline CDR1 is MDHEN and CDR2 SYDVKM. CDR3 nucleotide sequence: TGTGCCAGCAGTAGGACAGGGGGCGTAGGTAATTCACCCCTCCACTTT. It specifies CASSRTGGVGNSPLHF.

The table lists this clone with a count of one. An end of the junction does not agree with germline; a read error may underlie this. The rearrangement uses TRBV4-3 and TRBJ1-1, with 10 bases aligning to TRBD1. Germline V gene lookup returns CDR1 LGHNA and CDR2 YSLEER. This CDR3 spans 18 amino acids. DNA of the CDR3: TGCGCCAGCAGCCAAGGTCATAGGGGACAGGGGATGAACACTGGAGCTTTCTTT. Residues: CASSQGHRGQGMNTGAFF.

J is TRBJ1-5 and V is TRBV4-3, with 7 bases that match TRBD1. After removal of 0 bases from V and 6 bases from J, the junction contained 11 bases not matched to a gene. The CDR3 has 17 amino acids. The germline V gene encodes CDR1 LGHNA and CDR2 YSLEER. The CDR3 DNA reads as TGCGCCAGCAGCCAAGACTCCCGGACAGGCGCATTTCAGCCCCAGCATTTT. Amino acids: CASSQDSRTGAFQPQHF.

The chain has TRBV7-9 and TRBJ1-1, with D possibly being TRBD1 (6 bases). Per germline, CDR1 SEHNR and CDR2 FQNEAQ (reference sequence). V dropped 2 bases and J dropped 5 bases, with 9 bases sitting between them. This CDR3 spans 13 amino acids. The CDR3 sequence: CASSLTQGTEAFF. CDR3 bases: TGTGCCAGCAGCTTAACCCAGGGGACTGAAGCTTTCTTT.